This T cell receptor beta chain was captured in a study of T cells in Graves' hyperthyroidism and ophthalmopathy. Exclusion criteria comprised uncontrolled infection, other autoimmune disease, pregnancy or lactation. This clonotype has a count of ten or more. Antigen unknown. General study points: A model of 13 V-J pairs discriminated ophthalmopathy from stable hyperthyroidism. The model forecast ophthalmopathy, anticipating it by a median about six months before onset.

RNA transcripts were the template for amplifying TCR beta CDR3 regions. With the HTBI primer set, the TCR CDR3 went through a first round of RT-PCR. TCRdb recomputed calls from the multiplex PCR reads with MiXCR, one row per CDR3 protein. The sample consists of 500,000 to 600,000 distinct CDR3 sequences, roughly 50% of them appearing once. The sequence was collected from an adult woman with Graves' disease, either hyperthyroidism or ophthalmopathy (not recorded which). Material for sequencing was peripheral blood or thyroid tissue (not recorded which).

In DNA form, the CDR3 reads TGCAGTGCTCCTAGGACGGACTCCTACGAGCAGTACTTC. Protein: CSAPRTDSYEQYF. This sequence joins TRBV20-1 and TRBJ2-7, with D uncertain. The V gene's germline CDR1 is DFQATT and CDR2 SNEGSKA (reference sequence). V gave up 5 bases and J gave up 0 bases, with 11 bases separating them. CDR3 length equals 13 residues.